Listed here are 14 T cell receptor beta chains from one sample, sequenced in a study of blood T cell repertoires in COVID-19. The table came from immunoSEQ multiplex PCR; TCRdb's copy has only in-frame clones and leaves some out. There are 150,000 or so clones in the sample; approximately 80% occur only once, and approximately 12% lies in the top ten. Source material: PBMCs or T cells enriched from blood (not recorded which). The receptors come from a man aged 45-65 years who had recovered from COVID-19.

The chain carries TRBV28 and TRBJ1-5; no reliable D call. Trimming cost V 3 bases and J 0 bases, with 12 bases left between them. The germline gives CDR1 MDHEN, CDR2 SYDVKM. The CDR3 is made up of 16 amino acids. The CDR3 loop is CASSFRGRNSNQPQHF. CDR3 coding DNA: TGTGCCAGCAGTTTTCGTGGCCGAAATAGCAATCAGCCCCAGCATTTT.

The chain is built from TRBV7-9 and TRBJ2-5; the match to TRBD1 covers 9 bases. J gave up 3 bases and V 1 base, and 6 bases lay outside the gene matches. CDR3 length equals 16 residues. CDR1 is SEHNR, CDR2 FQNEAQ, per germline (reference sequence). The CDR3 sequence: CASSLVVTGGKETQYF. CDR3 coding DNA: TGTGCCAGCAGCTTAGTTGTGACAGGGGGTAAAGAGACCCAGTACTTC.

V and J are TRBV3-1 (or the pseudogene TRBV3-2) and TRBJ1-6; D is possibly TRBD1 (5 bases). The length of the CDR3 is 14 residues. V lost 3 bases to trimming and J lost 14 bases, with 17 bases between them. Germline V lookup: CDR1 LGHDT, CDR2 YNNKEL (reference sequence). The CDR3 is CASSHRPTGPALHF. CDR3 nucleotide sequence: TGTGCCAGCAGCCACCGGCCCACAGGCCCAGCCCTCCACTTT.

This clone was recorded a few times. The rearrangement joins TRBV7-2 to TRBJ1-5, with a tentative D call TRBD1 (6 bases). V gave up 0 bases and J gave up 7 bases, with 7 bases separating them. This CDR3 contains 13 residues. Germline V gene sequence: CDR1 SGHTA, CDR2 FQGNSA. The chain's CDR3 is CASSLAQGQPQHF. CDR3 sequence (DNA): TGTGCCAGCAGCTTAGCACAGGGACAGCCCCAGCATTTT.

V gene TRBV5-4 combines with J gene TRBJ2-5, with D tentatively TRBD1 (6 bases). This CDR3 spans 16 amino acids. Germline V gene lookup returns CDR1 SGHNT and CDR2 YYREEE (reference sequence). V was trimmed by 3 bases and J by 1 base, leaving 16 bases between them. The CDR3 protein is CASSSPVDSIQETQYF. The CDR3 DNA reads TGTGCCAGCAGCTCCCCTGTGGACAGCATCCAAGAGACCCAGTACTTC.

This chain links TRBV7-9 with TRBJ2-7; maybe TRBD2 (7 bases). V lost 4 bases to trimming and J lost 1 base, with 20 bases between them. The germline V gene encodes CDR1 SEHNR and CDR2 FQNEAQ (reference sequence). The CDR3 totals 17 residues. The CDR3, as DNA: TGTGCCAGCAGCTCTGGCTCGGGGCGGGGGCGTTCCTACGAGCAGTACTTC. Translation gives CASSSGSGRGRSYEQYF.

V and J are TRBV7-9 and TRBJ2-3; 11 bases are a match to TRBD2. The germline V gene encodes CDR1 SEHNR and CDR2 FQNEAQ (reference sequence). This CDR3 is built from 16 residues. The J segment lost 0 bases and the V segment lost 5 bases, leaving 4 bases of the junction unmatched. In DNA form, the CDR3 reads TGTGCCAGCAGCCCGGGACTAGCGGCTAGCACAGATACGCAGTATTTT. Protein sequence: CASSPGLAASTDTQYF.

This chain connects TRBV6-5 to TRBJ1-2, with D perhaps TRBD1 (5 bases). Germline CDR1 reads MNHEY; CDR2 reads SVGAGI. CDR3 length: 15 residues. Trimming removed 2 bases from V and 8 bases from J, with 18 bases in between. In DNA form, the CDR3 reads TGTGCCAGCAGTTACCGAATCACGGACATGGGCGGCTACACCTTC. Translation: CASSYRITDMGGYTF.

The chain links TRBV7-9 to TRBJ1-2; D call uncertain. The CDR3 sequence is 15 residues long. Trimming removed 1 base from V and 8 bases from J, with 17 bases in between. CDR1 and CDR2 (germline): SEHNR, FQNEAQ (reference sequence). CDR3 region: CASSLGTRSLAGYTF. The CDR3 coding sequence is TGTGCCAGCAGCTTAGGAACTAGATCCTTAGCCGGCTACACCTTC.

This clone came up once. This chain connects TRBV6-5 to TRBJ1-2; TRBD1 might be the D (6 bases). The germline V gene encodes CDR1 MNHEY and CDR2 SVGAGI. Trimming shortened V by 4 bases and J by 8 bases, and 17 bases separated the two germline ends. This CDR3 comprises 14 residues. CDR3 DNA sequence: TGTGCCAGCAGTTTCCCGACAGGAGGAGCGGGCTACACCTTC. Protein: CASSFPTGGAGYTF.

This chain links TRBV4-2 with TRBJ2-7, with TRBD1 identical over 10 bases. The CDR3 sequence is 15 residues long. Germline loops: CDR1 LGHNA, CDR2 YNFKEQ. Trimming took 0 bases from V and 4 from J; bases not matched to a gene: 3. The CDR3 here is CASSQDEGQGYEQYF. The DNA for the CDR3 is TGTGCCAGCAGCCAAGATGAGGGACAGGGGTACGAGCAGTACTTC.

V gene TRBV10-2 combines with J gene TRBJ1-2; TRBD1 agrees at 8 bases. Germline assignment: CDR1 WSHSY and CDR2 SAAADI. The CDR3 sequence is 16 residues long. Trimming cost V 2 bases and J 4 bases; bases outside gene matches: 9. The CDR3 here is CASSETGGTGSYGYTF. CDR3 nucleotide sequence: TGCGCCAGCAGTGAGACAGGCGGGACAGGCAGCTATGGCTACACCTTC.

This chain joins TRBV19 and TRBJ2-5, with D maybe TRBD2 (7 bases). With 0 bases removed from V and 0 bases from J, the gap between germline ends came to 11 bases. The germline V gene encodes CDR1 LNHDA and CDR2 SQIVND (reference sequence). This CDR3 has 16 amino acids. The CDR3 sequence: CASSIDPGGHQETQYF. The CDR3 region has the DNA TGTGCCAGTAGTATAGACCCCGGGGGGCACCAAGAGACCCAGTACTTC.

The gene calls are TRBV28 and TRBJ1-2, with TRBD1 matching over 10 bases. Germline CDR1 reads MDHEN; CDR2 reads SYDVKM. This CDR3 region has 13 residues. Trimming removed 6 bases from V and 4 bases from J; junction bases left unmatched: 2. CDR3 bases: TGTGCCAGCAGGAGGACAGGGGGCTATGGCTACACCTTC. The encoded protein is CASRRTGGYGYTF.